This TCR beta chain derives from a study of T cells in Graves' hyperthyroidism and ophthalmopathy (dated by TCRdb to about 2019). The study in broad terms: Peripheral blood samples were taken at the time of initial diagnosis, prior to any treatment. For training and testing, the roughly 93 patients in the discovery cohort were randomly divided in a 7:3 ratio. Following sampling, methimazole starting at 30 mg daily was given to hyperthyroidism patients, and high-dose intravenous methylprednisolone was given to ophthalmopathy patients. A discovery cohort of approximately 97 patients, roughly 43 with Graves' ophthalmopathy and approximately 57 with stable Graves' hyperthyroidism, was used to find distinguishing TCR V-J signatures. According to the paper, TCR Vbeta CDR3 sequencing was carried out on over 130 peripheral blood samples, which came from about 45 ophthalmopathy, 70 to 80 hyperthyroidism and approximately 17 progressor patients. Prospective prediction of ophthalmopathy was tested in an independent validation cohort consisting of roughly 20 hyperthyroidism patients and around 16 patients who later progressed to ophthalmopathy. The study also compared thyroid tissue and blood T-cell repertoires from 5 to 7 Graves' hyperthyroidism patients. The full study reports these points: Blood samples also contained most of the expanded thyroid clonotypes (frequency above 0.001), which suggests that blood repertoires may reflect thyroid immune responses. In validation, the model predicted progression to ophthalmopathy with around 71% sensitivity and less than 75% specificity, a median of approximately 6.5 months before onset. Ophthalmopathy was separated from stable hyperthyroidism by a 13 V-J signature model, with over 85% sensitivity and about 81% specificity obtained in cross-validation and 80%/75% obtained in testing. Sample size was not statistically predetermined, and investigators were not blinded to group allocation.

The junction carries 14 bases between V and J, which are trimmed by 6 bases and 3 bases respectively. The CDR3 holds 13 amino acids from the cysteine to the phenylalanine. The DNA shown is the 39-base CDR3, in frame from base 1. Via the germline V gene, CDR1 is SQVTM and CDR2 ANQGSEA. The TCR beta CDR3 regions were amplified from RNA transcripts. For the first round of RT-PCR on the TCR CDR3, the HTBI primer set was used together with the Qiagen OneStep RT-PCR kit. Libraries were constructed in a second round of multiplex PCR, after which size selection and purification were carried out. Libraries were sequenced paired-end with 100 bp reads on an Illumina HiSeq2000. The paper's data handling went like this. SOAPnuke was used to process the raw data, with reads discarded if the reads contained adapters or uncalled bases, had a mean Phred below 15, or lacked an exact constant-primer or identifier match. COPE v1.2.5 was used to merge the high-quality paired reads, and each unique nucleotide sequence was defined as a clonotype. MiTCR v1.1 was used to align clonotypes to the IMGT TRBV, TRBD and TRBJ reference segments. The analysis included only V-J combinations with a frequency above 0.0001, which together covered over 98% of the repertoires. The TCS score was defined as the ratio of F50 (clonal expansion) to E x V (chaos), calculated using BLOSUM62-based TCRdist between CDR3 peptides within each V-J. Welch's t-statistics and random forest reduced around 550 V-J features to roughly 13, which were used in a naive Bayes classifier (R e1071). Thyroid-blood repertoire similarity was quantified with the Morisita-Horn index. TCRdb took the public reads, trimmed them with fastp at Q25, ran MiXCR for clone calling and kept in-frame beta chains. Entries are consolidated by CDR3 protein sequence, retaining the most common genes and DNA. TCRdb, not the original authors, processed these V and J calls. The table for this sample lists just under 750,000 distinct CDR3 sequences; approximately 36% of them were counted only once. Less than 40% of the sample comes from the top ten.

Stable Graves' hyperthyroidism was defined as no progression to ophthalmopathy during 18 months of follow-up. Hyperthyroidism patients were newly diagnosed, with disease duration under 2 months, and aged 18 to 65 years. Patients with uncontrolled infections, other autoimmune diseases, pregnancy or lactation were excluded. Diagnoses relied on clinical symptoms, serum thyroxine and TRAb, thyroid ultrasound and orbital computed tomography. Ficoll-Paque density gradient centrifugation was used to isolate PBMCs from around 10 ml of fresh peripheral blood. Total RNA was extracted using Trizol reagent, and RNA quality was assessed on an Agilent 2100 Bioanalyzer. This clonotype was observed at least ten times. There is no known antigen for this receptor. Qualities for individual bases were not recorded, and no much larger clone is one base off.

Sequencing was carried out using blood. The sequence links TRBV29-1 to TRBJ1-2, with no confidently assigned D gene. This clonotype was sampled from a woman aged 40 to 50 with Graves' hyperthyroidism. The sequence in DNA is TGCAGCGTAGCCACTTGGGGTGACTATGGCTACACCTTC. Its translation reads: CSVATWGDYGYTF. Joined to the reference TRBV29-1 and TRBJ1-2 proteins, this CDR3 gives the full variable domain: SAVISQKPSRDICQRGTSLTIQCQVDSQVTMMFWYRQQPGQSLTLIATANQGSEATYESGFVIDKFPISRPNLTFSTLTVSNMSPEDSSIYLCSVATWGDYGYTFGSGTRLTVV.